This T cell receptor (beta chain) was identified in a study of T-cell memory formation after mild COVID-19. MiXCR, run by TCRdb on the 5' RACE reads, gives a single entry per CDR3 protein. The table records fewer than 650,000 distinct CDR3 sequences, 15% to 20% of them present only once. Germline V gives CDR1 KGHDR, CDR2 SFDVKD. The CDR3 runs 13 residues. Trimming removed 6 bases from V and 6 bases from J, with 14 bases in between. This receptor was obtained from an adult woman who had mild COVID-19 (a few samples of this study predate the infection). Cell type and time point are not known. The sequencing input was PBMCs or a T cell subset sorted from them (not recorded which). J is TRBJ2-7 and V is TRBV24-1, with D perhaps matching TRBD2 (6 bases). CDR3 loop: CATSSDGDSEQYF. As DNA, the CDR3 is TGTGCCACCAGTTCGGACGGGGACTCCGAGCAGTACTTC.